Listed below are T cell receptor beta chains from one sample, sequenced in a study of cytomegalovirus exposure and HLA in healthy donors. Profiled with immunoSEQ multiplex PCR; TCRdb holds only in-frame clones, not every one. The data show about 80,000 clones, with under 65% seen just once and approximately 4% held by the top ten. The sample taken for sequencing was PBMCs. The receptor set was obtained from a male donor in good health and CMV-seropositive. The CDR3 runs from the conserved cysteine through the conserved F or W. The order of the fields is J gene, D gene, clone size, V gene, CDR3 protein, CDR3 DNA. D genes are given only for firm matches. Only some rows state a clone size, as once, few, many or a class for expanded clones.

J gene: TRBJ1-6
D gene: NA
clone size: NA
V gene: TRBV27
CDR3 protein: CASSLGGSYNSPLHF
CDR3 DNA: TGTGCCAGCAGTTTGGGGGGCTCCTATAATTCACCCCTCCACTTT

J gene: TRBJ1-1
D gene: TRBD1
clone size: NA
V gene: TRBV28
CDR3 protein: CASSLETGAMNTEAFF
CDR3 DNA: TGTGCCAGCAGTTTAGAGACAGGGGCAATGAACACTGAAGCTTTCTTT

J gene: TRBJ2-1
D gene: NA
clone size: NA
V gene: TRBV21-1
CDR3 protein: CASSSTGGKGEQFF
CDR3 DNA: TGTGCCAGCAGCAGCACAGGGGGTAAAGGTGAGCAGTTCTTC

J gene: TRBJ1-1
D gene: NA
clone size: few
V gene: TRBV2
CDR3 protein: CASSEAGGYSTEAFF
CDR3 DNA: TGTGCCAGCAGTGAAGCCGGCGGGTATAGCACTGAAGCTTTCTTT

J gene: TRBJ2-3
D gene: NA
clone size: NA
V gene: TRBV5-1
CDR3 protein: CASSLVTPGTDTQYF
CDR3 DNA: TGCGCCAGCAGCTTGGTGACACCGGGCACAGATACGCAGTATTTT

J gene: TRBJ2-1
D gene: NA
clone size: NA
V gene: TRBV14
CDR3 protein: CASSQVRGNEQFF
CDR3 DNA: TGTGCCAGCAGCCAAGTTAGGGGGAATGAGCAGTTCTTC

J gene: TRBJ2-7
D gene: NA
clone size: once
V gene: TRBV28
CDR3 protein: CASGRQSYEQYF
CDR3 DNA: TGTGCCAGCGGCCGACAGTCTTACGAGCAGTACTTC

J gene: TRBJ2-3
D gene: TRBD2
clone size: few
V gene: TRBV28
CDR3 protein: CASIPVPGGLSTDTQYF
CDR3 DNA: TGTGCCAGCATCCCCGTGCCGGGAGGGCTAAGCACAGATACGCAGTATTTT

J gene: TRBJ1-2
D gene: NA
clone size: NA
V gene: TRBV30
CDR3 protein: CAWSGRREYGYTF
CDR3 DNA: TGTGCCTGGAGTGGGCGCAGGGAATATGGCTACACCTTC

J gene: TRBJ1-2
D gene: TRBD1
clone size: NA
V gene: TRBV25-1
CDR3 protein: CASSERWGQISYGYTF
CDR3 DNA: TGTGCCAGCAGTGAAAGGTGGGGACAGATTTCTTATGGCTACACCTTC

J gene: TRBJ2-2
D gene: TRBD2
clone size: NA
V gene: TRBV10-3
CDR3 protein: CAIRREGMVPGELFF
CDR3 DNA: TGTGCCATCAGGCGGGAGGGAATGGTGCCCGGGGAGCTGTTTTTT

J gene: TRBJ2-5
D gene: NA
clone size: few
V gene: TRBV7-8
CDR3 protein: CASSLGQWAGGETQYF
CDR3 DNA: TGTGCCAGCAGCTTAGGTCAGTGGGCCGGAGGAGAGACCCAGTACTTC

J gene: TRBJ1-2
D gene: NA
clone size: few
V gene: TRBV13
CDR3 protein: CASSLVGANRGYTF
CDR3 DNA: TGTGCCAGCAGCTTAGTGGGGGCGAATCGTGGCTACACCTTC

J gene: TRBJ1-2
D gene: TRBD1
clone size: NA
V gene: TRBV10-3
CDR3 protein: CAISETARDSYGYTF
CDR3 DNA: TGTGCCATCAGTGAGACAGCACGGGACAGCTATGGCTACACCTTC

J gene: TRBJ1-4
D gene: NA
clone size: NA
V gene: TRBV6-5
CDR3 protein: CASSYSPGVGEKLFF
CDR3 DNA: TGTGCCAGCAGTTACTCACCAGGGGTGGGTGAAAAACTGTTTTTT

J gene: TRBJ1-1
D gene: NA
clone size: few
V gene: TRBV7-3
CDR3 protein: CASSSTGYSEAFF
CDR3 DNA: TGTGCCAGCAGCTCCACAGGGTATAGTGAAGCTTTCTTT

J gene: TRBJ1-5
D gene: TRBD1
clone size: once
V gene: TRBV5-6
CDR3 protein: CASSLGFGQGIWQPQHF
CDR3 DNA: TGTGCCAGCAGCTTGGGTTTCGGACAGGGGATTTGGCAGCCCCAGCATTTT

J gene: TRBJ2-7
D gene: NA
clone size: once
V gene: TRBV19
CDR3 protein: CASSGAGPYGQYF
CDR3 DNA: TGTGCCAGTAGTGGGGCAGGACCCTATGGGCAGTACTTC

J gene: TRBJ1-1
D gene: TRBD1
clone size: NA
V gene: TRBV27
CDR3 protein: CASHAGTGASTEAFF
CDR3 DNA: TGTGCCAGCCACGCCGGGACAGGGGCCTCCACTGAAGCTTTCTTT

J gene: TRBJ1-4
D gene: TRBD1
clone size: NA
V gene: TRBV28
CDR3 protein: CASSLYRTGVLANEKLFF
CDR3 DNA: TGTGCCAGCAGTTTATATAGGACAGGGGTCTTAGCTAATGAAAAACTGTTTTTT

J gene: TRBJ2-3
D gene: NA
clone size: NA
V gene: TRBV27
CDR3 protein: CASSLTADTQYF
CDR3 DNA: TGTGCCAGCAGTTTAACGGCAGATACGCAGTATTTT

J gene: TRBJ2-6
D gene: NA
clone size: NA
V gene: TRBV6-1
CDR3 protein: CASSEQGAGANVLTF
CDR3 DNA: TGTGCCAGCAGTGAGCAGGGTGCCGGGGCCAACGTCCTGACTTTC

J gene: TRBJ1-2
D gene: NA
clone size: once
V gene: TRBV6-1
CDR3 protein: CASSAGPYGYTF
CDR3 DNA: TGTGCCAGCTCGGCAGGGCCCTATGGCTACACCTTC

J gene: TRBJ2-7
D gene: NA
clone size: NA
V gene: TRBV19
CDR3 protein: CASSASAAGEQYF
CDR3 DNA: TGTGCCAGTAGTGCCTCTGCGGCCGGGGAGCAGTACTTC

J gene: TRBJ2-2
D gene: NA
clone size: NA
V gene: TRBV6-4
CDR3 protein: CASSEQGNTGELFF
CDR3 DNA: TGTGCCAGCAGTGAACAGGGGAACACCGGGGAGCTGTTTTTT

J gene: TRBJ1-1
D gene: NA
clone size: NA
V gene: TRBV20-1
CDR3 protein: CSAGRGAEAFF
CDR3 DNA: TGCAGTGCTGGGCGGGGGGCTGAAGCTTTCTTT

J gene: TRBJ1-5
D gene: NA
clone size: NA
V gene: TRBV28
CDR3 protein: CASLTQGADQPQHF
CDR3 DNA: TGTGCCAGCCTCACACAGGGAGCCGATCAGCCCCAGCATTTT

J gene: TRBJ1-4
D gene: NA
clone size: NA
V gene: TRBV7-6
CDR3 protein: CASGSTGTRGKLFF
CDR3 DNA: TGTGCCAGCGGATCTACCGGAACACGGGGGAAACTGTTTTTT

J gene: TRBJ1-1
D gene: NA
clone size: once
V gene: TRBV19
CDR3 protein: CASSIGAGTEAFF
CDR3 DNA: TGTGCCAGTAGTATTGGTGCGGGCACTGAAGCTTTCTTT

J gene: TRBJ1-2
D gene: TRBD1
clone size: NA
V gene: TRBV29-1
CDR3 protein: CSAPGQNYGYTF
CDR3 DNA: TGCAGCGCTCCGGGACAGAACTATGGCTACACCTTC

J gene: TRBJ2-7
D gene: TRBD2
clone size: NA
V gene: TRBV6-5
CDR3 protein: CASRTGRGYEQYF
CDR3 DNA: TGTGCCAGCAGAACCGGGAGGGGGTACGAGCAGTACTTC

J gene: TRBJ2-7
D gene: NA
clone size: few
V gene: TRBV16
CDR3 protein: CASSQAGHSSYEQYF
CDR3 DNA: TGTGCCAGCAGCCAGGCAGGCCACAGCTCCTACGAGCAGTACTTC

J gene: TRBJ2-7
D gene: TRBD2
clone size: NA
V gene: TRBV7-8
CDR3 protein: CASSLAGGPYEQYF
CDR3 DNA: TGTGCCAGCAGCTTAGCGGGAGGGCCCTACGAGCAGTACTTC

J gene: TRBJ1-2
D gene: NA
clone size: NA
V gene: TRBV10-3
CDR3 protein: CAISDGLDYGYTF
CDR3 DNA: TGTGCCATCAGTGATGGGCTGGACTATGGCTACACCTTC

J gene: TRBJ2-3
D gene: NA
clone size: once
V gene: TRBV18
CDR3 protein: CASSTYTDTQYF
CDR3 DNA: TGTGCCAGCTCGACTTACACAGATACGCAGTATTTT

J gene: TRBJ2-7
D gene: NA
clone size: few
V gene: TRBV5-1
CDR3 protein: CASSLDRDSYEQYF
CDR3 DNA: TGCGCCAGCAGCTTGGACAGGGACTCCTACGAGCAGTACTTC

J gene: TRBJ1-1
D gene: NA
clone size: few
V gene: TRBV7-2
CDR3 protein: CASSENPGHRGAEAFF
CDR3 DNA: TGTGCCAGCAGCGAAAATCCGGGACACCGGGGCGCTGAAGCTTTCTTT

J gene: TRBJ1-1
D gene: NA
clone size: NA
V gene: TRBV6-1
CDR3 protein: CAITSQGNTEAFF
CDR3 DNA: TGTGCCATCACGTCACAGGGGAACACTGAAGCTTTCTTT

J gene: TRBJ2-1
D gene: NA
clone size: NA
V gene: TRBV20-1
CDR3 protein: CSASDNLEQFF
CDR3 DNA: TGCAGTGCTAGTGACAACCTTGAGCAGTTCTTC

J gene: TRBJ2-7
D gene: NA
clone size: NA
V gene: TRBV9
CDR3 protein: CASSLTSGIYEQYF
CDR3 DNA: TGTGCCAGCAGCCTGACTAGTGGTATCTACGAGCAGTACTTC

J gene: TRBJ2-3
D gene: NA
clone size: NA
V gene: TRBV4-3
CDR3 protein: CASSQDLGGALGTQYF
CDR3 DNA: TGCGCCAGCAGCCAAGATTTGGGGGGGGCGCTCGGTACGCAGTATTTT

J gene: TRBJ2-1
D gene: TRBD2
clone size: NA
V gene: TRBV7-3
CDR3 protein: CASSLSGGPSYNEQFF
CDR3 DNA: TGTGCCAGCAGCTTATCGGGGGGGCCTAGTTACAATGAGCAGTTCTTC